This T cell receptor (beta chain) was documented in a study of T cell responses to AZD1222 COVID-19 vaccine. Note on this clone: Its antigen is unknown.

The data were produced by immunoSEQ multiplex PCR, yet TCRdb's version contains in-frame clones alone and is incomplete. The data hold roughly 120,000 clones, with roughly 84% observed a single time. V was pared by 1 base and J by 2 bases, with 14 bases between. CDR3 length: 16 residues. Germline CDR1 is MDHEN and CDR2 is SYDVKM. Overall study results and limits: Mapped onto spike, vaccine-associated CD4 TCRs spanned it and were dominant at 160-218 and 743-854.

V and J are TRBV28 and TRBJ1-2, with a possible D match to TRBD1 (5 bases). Sample: peripheral blood, taken on day 0 of AZD1222 vaccination. This TCR derives from an adult in good health. CDR3 bases: TGTGCCAGCAGTTTATCTGTCTATTGGGGGAACTATGGCTACACCTTC. It encodes CASSLSVYWGNYGYTF.